This record looks at one TCR beta chain sequence and its context. What it binds is not known. Per the original methods: Because ImmunoSEQ provided only junction sequences with no quality scores, the filtering differed. Sequencing was performed with immunoSEQ multiplex PCR; in TCRdb, only in-frame clones are kept and a portion is missing. V, J and clone size derive from that table, while D and trimming were established from the DNA sequence. The sample includes millions of clones, roughly 96% seen only once; the top ten take 0.1% to 0.15%. The CDR3 has 17 amino acids. CDR1 SGHRS and CDR2 YFSETQ come from the germline V gene. The trim removed 1 base at V and 3 bases at J, leaving 10 bases unmatched. The data stem from a study of shared clonotypes between healthy human individuals. Donors were Caucasian adults residing in Nashville, Tennessee, USA. CD45RA-negative memory and CD45RA+ naive subsets were split from the CD4+ cells.

Study results and caveats: Large sequencing depth failed to make sorted-subset sequencing complete, rarefaction showed.

This clonotype was obtained from a man younger than 35 in good health. Input material: naive CD4+ T cells sorted from blood. Described subset: CD45RA+ positively selected. This chain uses TRBV5-1 with TRBJ2-3; 8 positions match TRBD1. In DNA, the CDR3 is TGCGCCAGCAGCTTGAGTCTTTTGGACAGGGTAACAGATACGCAGTATTTT. It is translated as CASSLSLLDRVTDTQYF.